This T cell receptor beta chain was captured by sequencing in a study of blood T cell repertoires in COVID-19. Germline lookup yields CDR1 SGHRS and CDR2 YFSETQ. V dropped 4 bases and J dropped 0 bases, with 14 bases sitting between them. CDR3 length equals 16 residues. This study enrolled people aged roughly 18 to 90 from about 26 US geographic areas. Participant reports of clinical history set cohort assignment. Before being deemed recovered, Cohort 3 donors had two negative PCRs, clearance, or symptom resolution. In the source study's methods: Using reference gene primer amplification, nucleated cell counts were estimated. Clones were read by immunoSEQ multiplex PCR, and TCRdb kept only the in-frame ones, dropping some. The D gene and trimming were derived from the DNA, and the V and J assignments and clone size from that table. The repertoire holds 280,000 or so clones, with 85% as singletons.

The chain recombines TRBV5-1 with TRBJ1-3; tentatively, D is TRBD1 (5 bases). The sequence came from a woman aged 45-65 years who had recovered from COVID-19. Material for sequencing was PBMCs or T cells enriched from blood (not recorded which). The CDR3 protein is CASSPRTGVSGNTIYF. Here the CDR3 DNA reads TGCGCCAGCAGCCCCAGAACAGGCGTCTCTGGAAACACCATATATTTT.